The 10 T cell receptor beta chains below all came from one sample that was sequenced in a study of beta chain features in type 1 diabetes. Study-wide results and caveats: Type 1 diabetes patients had moderately but significantly shorter TCRB CDR3s in all four CD4+ subsets.

The antigens of these receptors remain unknown. Reverse transcribing all isolated RNA meant expressed TCRB transcripts were sequenced. Profiling relied on immunoSEQ multiplex PCR, and the TCRdb table lists in-frame clones only, not all of them. The sample carries about 270,000 clones, about 13% recorded once. Sample: naive CD4+ T cells from blood. These receptors all come from a man aged 30-40 years with type 1 diabetes.

V usage is TRBV27 and J usage is TRBJ2-5; D call uncertain. The end of the DNA is better explained by TRBJ2-7, so the J call may be wrong. Per germline, CDR1 MNHEY and CDR2 SMNVEV (reference sequence). The CDR3 is made up of 12 amino acids. The CDR3 sequence is CASSLRGYEQYF. CDR3 DNA sequence: TGTGCCAGCAGTTTAAGAGGTTACGAGCAGTACTTC.

This clone was recorded a few times. Written as DNA, the CDR3 is TGTGCCAGCAGCTTAGTCGCCGGAGGGGAGACCCAGTACTTC. Translating it yields CASSLVAGGETQYF. This rearrangement joins TRBV7-9 to TRBJ2-5, with a weak D call TRBD2 (6 bases). Germline CDR1 is SEHNR and CDR2 is FQNEAQ (reference sequence). The ends were cut back, 1 base at V and 5 bases at J, with 11 bases in the middle. The CDR3 is made up of 14 amino acids.

This clone was counted a few times. The DNA for the CDR3 is TGTGCCAGCAGCCCACCTTCCGGGGGTAACTATGGCTACACCTTC. The encoded protein is CASSPPSGGNYGYTF. V usage is TRBV4-2 and J usage is TRBJ1-2; tentatively, D is TRBD1 (5 bases). Germline V gene lookup returns CDR1 LGHNA and CDR2 YNFKEQ. The CDR3 runs to 15 residues. V shed 4 bases and J shed 1 base, with 13 bases lying between them.

This sequence joins TRBV6-6 and TRBJ1-1; TRBD1 agrees at 10 bases. Germline V gene sequence: CDR1 MNHNY, CDR2 SVGAGI (reference sequence). Trimming removed 5 bases from V and 2 bases from J; junction bases left unmatched: 2. CDR3 length equals 14 residues. CDR3 in amino acids: CASSDRGLNTEAFF. As DNA, the CDR3 is TGTGCCAGCAGTGACAGGGGGCTTAACACTGAAGCTTTCTTT.

This clone was counted a few times. The chain has TRBV5-1 and TRBJ1-2; TRBD1 might be the D (6 bases). Germline CDR1 and CDR2: SGHRS and YFSETQ. V was shortened by 3 bases and J by 2 bases, with 11 bases between the two germline ends. The CDR3 contains 14 residues. The CDR3 nucleotides are TGCGCCAGCAGCTCGCCCCAGGGGAACTATGGCTACACCTTC. This gives the protein CASSSPQGNYGYTF.

The chain uses TRBV28 and TRBJ2-1; 8 bases fit TRBD2. The CDR3 has 13 amino acids. Per germline, CDR1 MDHEN and CDR2 SYDVKM. V lost 6 bases and J lost 6; bases outside the gene matches: 4. Written as DNA, the CDR3 is TGTGCCAGCAGCTTCGGGGGGGCCAATGAGCAGTTCTTC. It translates to CASSFGGANEQFF.

The chain is built from TRBV4-2 and TRBJ2-7; 11 bases fit TRBD1. CDR1 and CDR2 (germline): LGHNA, YNFKEQ. The CDR3 runs to 14 residues. Germline trimming cut 2 bases from V and 7 bases from J; bases unmatched to any gene: 4. The CDR3 loop is CASSQWTGGGEQYF. DNA of the CDR3: TGTGCCAGCAGCCAATGGACAGGGGGCGGGGAGCAGTACTTC.

This clone was seen a handful of times. The V and J genes are TRBV18 and TRBJ1-5; 10 bases are shared with TRBD1. This CDR3 has 14 amino acids. The V gene end was trimmed by 5 bases and the J gene end by 10 bases; junction bases not matched to a gene: 8. The germline CDR1 and CDR2 sequences are KGHSH and LQKENI. CDR3 sequence reads: CASSTETGGSPQHF. DNA for the CDR3: TGTGCCAGCTCAACCGAGACAGGGGGCTCTCCCCAGCATTTT.

The V and J genes are TRBV21-1 and TRBJ1-3; whether TRBD1, the table's D call, matches the DNA was not checked. TRBV21-1 is an annotated pseudogene. The length of the CDR3 is 12 residues. The DNA for the CDR3 is TGTGCCAGCGTACATTCGAAAAACACCATATATTTT. Amino acids: CASVHSKNTIYF.

The chain carries TRBV7-3 and TRBJ2-5, with D unclear. V was cut by 3 bases and J by 2 bases, with 7 bases left in between. Germline CDR1 is SGHTA and CDR2 is FQGTGA. The CDR3 spans 13 residues. Here the CDR3 reads CASSFTAQETQYF. The CDR3 region has the DNA TGTGCCAGCAGCTTTACAGCACAAGAGACCCAGTACTTC.